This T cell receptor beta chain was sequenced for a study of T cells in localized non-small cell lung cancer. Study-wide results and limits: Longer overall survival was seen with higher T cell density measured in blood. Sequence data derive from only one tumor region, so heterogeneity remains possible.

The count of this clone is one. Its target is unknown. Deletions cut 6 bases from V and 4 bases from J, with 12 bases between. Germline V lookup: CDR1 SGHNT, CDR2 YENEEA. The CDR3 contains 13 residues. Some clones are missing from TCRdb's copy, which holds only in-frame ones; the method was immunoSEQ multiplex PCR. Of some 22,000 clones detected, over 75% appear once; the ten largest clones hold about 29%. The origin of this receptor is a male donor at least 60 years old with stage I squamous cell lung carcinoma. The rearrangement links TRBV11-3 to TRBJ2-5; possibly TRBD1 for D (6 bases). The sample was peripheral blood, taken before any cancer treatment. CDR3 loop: CASSSTGSETQYF. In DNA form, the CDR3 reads TGTGCCAGCAGTTCCACAGGGTCAGAGACCCAGTACTTC.